This T cell receptor beta chain originates from a study of T cells after yellow fever vaccination. Study details: For low cell numbers, libraries were made with SMART-Seq v4 Ultra Low Input.

Study-level points and caveats: Abundant clonotypes (contaminants from the bulk population) could be present in FACS-sorted repertoires. Post-booster repertoires contained most primary-vaccination clones again (about 95% CD4, 88% CD8).

Synthesis of TCR cDNA relied on 5'RACE template switching, which attached a universal primer site and UMIs. TCRdb re-called the 5' RACE reads with MiXCR, one entry per CDR3 protein. Among around 230,000 distinct CDR3 sequences listed, less than 7.5% were seen once. V was shortened by 1 base and J by 5 bases, with 8 bases between the two germline ends. This CDR3 has 13 residues. Germline V gene lookup returns CDR1 KGHSH and CDR2 LQKENI. In its sample, this clonotype was seen a few times. Its matching antigen is unknown. This rearrangement joins TRBV18 to TRBJ2-5; TRBD1 might be the D (6 bases). This TCR was recovered from a young man who received the YFV17D yellow fever vaccine. Sample: CD4+ T cells sorted from PBMCs, taken on the day of the yellow fever booster vaccination. CDR3 region: CASSPRTVETQYF. As DNA, the CDR3 is TGTGCCAGCTCACCACGGACAGTCGAGACCCAGTACTTC.